This TCR beta chain emerged from a study of T cell responses to AZD1222 COVID-19 vaccine. This table comes from immunoSEQ multiplex PCR, and its TCRdb copy is limited to in-frame clones, with some not included. The data show under 150,000 clones, about 90% seen once. Trimming took off 3 bases at V and 5 bases at J, with 11 bases between the two ends. The CDR3 length is 13 residues. The germline V gene encodes CDR1 SGHNT and CDR2 YYREEE (reference sequence). The source is an adult in good health. This material consisted of peripheral blood, taken on day 0 of AZD1222 vaccination. The rearrangement joins TRBV5-4 to TRBJ2-5; no clear D gene. The CDR3 nucleotides are TGTGCCAGCAGCTCGGCTTTGGGGGAGACCCAGTACTTC. This translates into CASSSALGETQYF. Together with reference TRBV5-4 and TRBJ2-5, the CDR3 gives the full variable domain: ETGVTQSPTHLIKTRGQQVTLRCSSQSGHNTVSWYQQALGQGPQFIFQYYREEENGRGNFPPRFSGLQFPNYSSELNVNALELDDSALYLCASSSALGETQYFGPGTRLLVL.